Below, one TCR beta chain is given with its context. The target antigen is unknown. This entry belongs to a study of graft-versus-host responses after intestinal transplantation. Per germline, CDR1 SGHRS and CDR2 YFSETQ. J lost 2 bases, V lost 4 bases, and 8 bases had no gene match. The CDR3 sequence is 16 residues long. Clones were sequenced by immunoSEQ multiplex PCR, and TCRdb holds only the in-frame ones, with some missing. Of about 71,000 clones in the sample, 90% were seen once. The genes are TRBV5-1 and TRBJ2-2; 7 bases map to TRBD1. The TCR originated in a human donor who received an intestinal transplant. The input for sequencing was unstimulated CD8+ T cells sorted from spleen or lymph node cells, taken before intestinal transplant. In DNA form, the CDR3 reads TGCGCCAGCAGCCCCTCAGGGACAGTAAACACCGGGGAGCTGTTTTTT. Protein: CASSPSGTVNTGELFF.